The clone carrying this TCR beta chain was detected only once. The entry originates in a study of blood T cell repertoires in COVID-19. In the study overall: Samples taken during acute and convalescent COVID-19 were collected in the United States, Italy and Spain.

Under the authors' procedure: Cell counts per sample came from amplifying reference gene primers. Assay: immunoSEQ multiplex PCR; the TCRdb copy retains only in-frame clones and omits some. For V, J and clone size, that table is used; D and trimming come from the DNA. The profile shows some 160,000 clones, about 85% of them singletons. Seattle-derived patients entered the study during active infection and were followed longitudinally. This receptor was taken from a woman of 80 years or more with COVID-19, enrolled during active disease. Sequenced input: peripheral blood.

The CDR3 DNA reads as TGTGCCAGCAGCCAAGATGGGGCAGGGGATCAGCCCCAGCATTTT. It specifies CASSQDGAGDQPQHF. The chain recombines TRBV4-2 with TRBJ1-5; D perhaps matches TRBD1 (6 bases). Germline V gene sequence: CDR1 LGHNA, CDR2 YNFKEQ. V lost 0 bases to trimming and J lost 5 bases, with 11 bases between them. This CDR3 has 15 residues.